This TCR beta chain came from a study of patients and donors after allogeneic stem cell transplantation. This clonotype has more than one count but fewer than ten. In TCRdb, the RT-PCR reads were re-called with MiXCR into one record per CDR3 protein. The sample lists about 160,000 distinct CDR3 sequences, about 24% occurring once. This CDR3 has 15 amino acids. The germline CDR1 and CDR2 sequences are GTSNPN and SVGIG (reference sequence). Trimming stripped 7 bases from V and 5 bases from J, with 20 bases between. The rearrangement joins TRBV30 to TRBJ2-2, with D perhaps given as TRBD1 or TRBD2 (5 bases each). This TCR was recovered from a human donor who was either an allogeneic HSCT recipient or a stem cell or donor lymphocyte infusion donor (not recorded which). It is not recorded whose cells these are; they may come from a transplant donor. Material: blood, either unsorted or a sorted T cell fraction (not recorded which). The CDR3 DNA reads as TGTGCCTTCTTCACCGGGACCCACAGAACCGGGGAGCTGTTTTTT. Translating gives CAFFTGTHRTGELFF. Filled out from reference TRBV30 and TRBJ2-2, the complete variable domain reads SQTIHQWPATLVQPVGSPLSLECTVEGTSNPNLYWYRQAAGRGLQLLFYSVGIGQISSEVPQNLSASRPQDRQFILSSKKLLLSDSGFYLCAFFTGTHRTGELFFGEGSRLTVL.